This T cell receptor (beta chain) comes out of a study of blood T cell repertoires in COVID-19. Study-level background: The United States, Italy and Spain supplied acute and convalescent COVID-19 samples. The cDNA or gDNA used as material had been derived from T cells, B-cell-depleted T cells, or PBMCs.

The length of the CDR3 is 12 residues. The V gene's germline CDR1 is SGHRS and CDR2 YFSETQ. Of note for this clone: Mismatch with germline at one junction end may stem from a read error.

Generated by immunoSEQ multiplex PCR, the TCRdb table keeps only in-frame clones and is missing some. The sample records 95,000 to 100,000 clones, 70% to 80% being singletons. Sequencing was carried out using peripheral blood. The TCR comes from a woman of 80 years or more with active or convalescent COVID-19. The rearrangement joins TRBV5-1 to TRBJ2-5; D is uncertain. For the CDR3, the DNA is TGTGCCAGCAGCTTGGTTAGCGAGACCCAGTACTTC. Its translation: CASSLVSETQYF.